The sequence of this T cell receptor (beta chain) was determined in a study of blood T cell repertoires in COVID-19. Assay used: immunoSEQ multiplex PCR; TCRdb lists only in-frame clones, some missing. The profile shows 200,000 to 300,000 clones, about 91% of them singletons. The CDR3 covers 16 residues. From germline, CDR1 is MNHNY and CDR2 SVGAGI (reference sequence). Trimming took 5 bases from V and 4 from J; bases not matched to a gene: 7. The sequence derives from a man older than 75 with acute or convalescent COVID-19. This rearrangement joins TRBV6-6 to TRBJ2-7; 14 positions agree with TRBD2. Sequencing input: peripheral blood. The CDR3 DNA is TGTGCCAGCAGTACCTGGACTAGCGGGAGGATTTACGAGCAGTACTTC. Its protein product is CASSTWTSGRIYEQYF.